This is a list of T cell receptor beta chains from one sample in a study of T cell changes during pregnancy in multiple sclerosis. The protocol was immunoSEQ multiplex PCR, while the TCRdb copy is restricted to in-frame clones and leaves out a portion. The sample carries tens of thousands of clones, 80% to 95% recorded once. The starting material was peripheral blood, obtained in the second trimester of pregnancy. The source is a female donor with multiple sclerosis, enrolled in a pregnancy study. Each CDR3 is given without its conserved first and last residue. Clone size is stated in some rows and not others, as once, few, many or a class when expanded.

j_gene	v_gene	abundance	CDR3aa
TRBJ2-2	TRBV27	.	ASSLGYTGELF
TRBJ1-2	TRBV7-9	few	ASTTSGVNYGYT
TRBJ1-1	TRBV19	.	ATSRDTVNTEAF
TRBJ2-3	TRBV5-1	.	ASSAGLATDTQY
TRBJ2-3	TRBV20-1	.	SGADGREY
TRBJ2-2	TRBV7-6	.	ASSLSYSGANTGELF
TRBJ1-2	TRBV2	.	ASSVVQDGGYT
TRBJ2-2	TRBV10-3	.	AISEGLAGLSGELF
TRBJ2-6	TRBV29-1	.	SVDLVGGGANVLT
TRBJ2-7	TRBV11-2	.	ASSLSLAGTYEQY
TRBJ2-3	TRBV5-6	.	ASSDRGTDTQY
TRBJ2-5	TRBV30	.	AWSVQGSETQY
TRBJ1-4	TRBV5-6	.	ASSETGRSTNEKLF
TRBJ2-7	TRBV11-3	.	ASSLEPGQGVEQY
TRBJ2-2	TRBV6-1	.	ASSESGQGAGELF
TRBJ2-5	TRBV4-1	.	ASSQSSRVGGETQY
TRBJ2-1	TRBV29-1	.	SVDTTGTVNNEQF
TRBJ1-5	TRBV15	few	ATSIMGGLVGQPQH
TRBJ1-1	TRBV11-3	few	ASSHRDNTEAF
TRBJ2-7	TRBV28	.	ASSLSGGPRYEQY
TRBJ2-1	TRBV2	.	AIRQGGAGGPAAYNEQF
TRBJ2-7	TRBV7-2	.	ASSLAGQAYEQY
TRBJ1-1	TRBV29-1	.	SVEFPDFLMTEAF
TRBJ2-2	TRBV5-6	.	ASSSGGELF
TRBJ2-7	TRBV27	.	ASSRFQGYEQY
TRBJ2-1	TRBV10-3	.	AISLRGTSGYNEQF
TRBJ2-7	TRBV28	.	ASSSGTTYEQY
TRBJ1-4	TRBV5-1	.	ASSVGDLTTNEKLF
TRBJ1-5	TRBV19	few	ASSRDRGGGNQPQH
TRBJ1-1	TRBV6-6	once	ASSYGSRNTEAF
TRBJ2-2	TRBV6-5	.	ASSYGLAGHTGELF
TRBJ2-7	TRBV5-1	.	ASSTGTGALAAYEQY
TRBJ2-5	TRBV7-9	once	ASSFSGSMRETQY
TRBJ2-3	TRBV11-2	.	ASSLDLGGVTDTQY
TRBJ2-7	TRBV27	.	ASSLRLAGGEQY
TRBJ1-5	TRBV7-3	once	ASSLGREVNQPQH
TRBJ1-1	TRBV28	.	ASSPTVSTEAF
TRBJ1-1	TRBV14	.	ASSRELSFTEAF
TRBJ2-5	TRBV4-1	.	ASSQTLGTAQETQY
TRBJ2-1	TRBV7-3	.	ASSLRPGGRGEQF
TRBJ1-1	TRBV5-1	.	ASSTTGRLNTEAF
TRBJ2-7	TRBV7-3	.	ASSLNSASSYEQY
TRBJ2-2	TRBV9	.	ASSVLAGMNTGELF
TRBJ2-5	TRBV29-1	.	SVKGFWETQY
TRBJ2-5	TRBV27	.	ASSFLGGETQY
TRBJ2-3	TRBV4-2	.	ASSPASGGTDTQY
TRBJ1-1	TRBV28	.	ASSPGGTGSLGGEAF
TRBJ2-7	TRBV29-1	.	SVDWPGTYEQY
TRBJ1-6	TRBV7-3	.	ASSLSGTGGSYNSPLH
TRBJ1-2	TRBV5-6	once	ASSLAGHYGYT
TRBJ2-1	TRBV19	.	ASSIRDRLYNEQF
TRBJ1-6	TRBV4-3	few	ASSQGGQKNSPLH
TRBJ2-2	TRBV11-2	.	ASNFFRDSGELF
TRBJ1-5	TRBV7-8	.	ASSLGRVPRRNGPQH
TRBJ2-7	TRBV7-2	.	ASSLVGTVLAYEQY
TRBJ2-5	TRBV6-4	.	ASSDSVRLETQY
TRBJ2-7	TRBV19	.	ASNSGGVYEQY